This TCR beta chain was captured by sequencing in a study of shared clonotypes between healthy human individuals. Study-wide background: Used for every donor were three CD4 naive, three CD4 memory, two CD8 naive and one CD8 memory plate.

In regard to this clone: Its target is not known.

Study results and caveats: Among non-shared clonotypes, generation probabilities were lower than among those shared by all four donors.

V lost 7 bases to trimming and J lost 1 base, with 11 bases between them. This CDR3 spans 14 amino acids. Germline lookup yields CDR1 MNHNS and CDR2 SASEGT. Method: immunoSEQ multiplex PCR; TCRdb's copy keeps in-frame clones and lacks some. Among some 900,000 clones listed, around 80% were seen once. The chain combines TRBV6-1 with TRBJ2-1; weak D call: TRBD2 (7 bases). The sequenced sample was memory CD4+ T cells sorted from blood. Subset of the sample: CD45RA-negative fraction. The clonotype was recovered from a man younger than 30 in good health. CDR3 DNA sequence: TGTGCCAGCAATCGGGGGGCGTCCTACAATGAGCAGTTCTTC. Translating gives CASNRGASYNEQFF.